The 20 T cell receptor beta chains below were found in one sample sequenced in a study of T cell responses to AZD1222 COVID-19 vaccine (dated by TCRdb to about 2021). This specimen's time point label, interpreted: baseline before first vaccination. The method behind the library was the immunoSEQ multiplex PCR assay. TCRdb provides this immuneACCESS table in a form limited to in-frame rearrangements. Some clones are lacking; in checked studies, under half of them reflect an unresolved V gene, and why the rest are absent is not known. Within this sample are 90,000 to 150,000 clones, with less than 90% of them counted one time only. Around 9.4% of the sample is taken by the ten largest. The sample was peripheral blood, taken on day 0 of AZD1222 vaccination. These receptor sequences come from an adult in good health.

The rearrangement uses TRBV3-1 (or the pseudogene TRBV3-2) and TRBJ2-7, with 8 bases fitting TRBD2. V lost 2 bases to trimming and J lost 3 bases; unmatched junction nucleotides: 6. CDR1 and CDR2 from the germline V gene are LGHDT and YNNKEL (reference sequence). The CDR3 covers 15 residues. The CDR3 sequence is CASSQISGGGYEQYF. The CDR3 DNA reads as TGTGCCAGCAGCCAAATATCGGGAGGGGGCTACGAGCAGTACTTC.

The gene calls are TRBV30 and TRBJ1-2, with TRBD1 matching 7 bases. The CDR3 is 11 residues long. Germline V gives CDR1 GTSNPN, CDR2 SVGIG (reference sequence). The CDR3 DNA follows: TGTGCTCAGGGGGCTAACTATGGCTACACCTTC. This codes for CAQGANYGYTF. The full variable domain, rest sourced from reference TRBV30 and TRBJ1-2, is SQTIHQWPATLVQPVGSPLSLECTVEGTSNPNLYWYRQAAGRGLQLLFYSVGIGQISSEVPQNLSASRPQDRQFILSSKKLLLSDSGFYLCAQGANYGYTFGSGTRLTVV.

This chain connects TRBV12-3 or TRBV12-4 to TRBJ1-5; no clear D gene. This CDR3 region has 13 residues. V lost 2 bases and J 5 bases, leaving 7 bases between the germline ends. Here the CDR3 DNA reads TGTGCCAGCAGTTTAATGGTCGATCAGCCCCAGCATTTT. It encodes CASSLMVDQPQHF.

The chain has TRBV30 and TRBJ1-5; D uncertain. Trimming left V 0 bases short and J 4 bases short, with 7 bases between. The CDR3 extends over 13 amino acids. Germline-derived CDR1 and CDR2 are GTSNPN and SVGIG (reference sequence). The CDR3: CAWSVGPNQPQHF. In DNA, the CDR3 is TGTGCCTGGAGTGTAGGGCCAAATCAGCCCCAGCATTTT.

The J gene is TRBJ2-1, the V gene TRBV12-3 or TRBV12-4; no firm D call. Trimming took off 1 base at V and 10 bases at J, with 5 bases between the two ends. The CDR3 covers 11 residues. This chain's CDR3 is CASSLVREQFF. DNA for the CDR3: TGTGCCAGCAGTTTAGTCAGAGAGCAGTTCTTC.

The rearrangement links TRBV2 to TRBJ2-1; D ambiguous. Trimming shortened V by 6 bases and J by 5 bases, and 8 bases separated the two germline ends. Per the germline V gene, CDR1 is SNHLY and CDR2 is FYNNEI. The CDR3 loop spans 12 amino acids. The CDR3 reads CASSPLHNEQFF. As DNA, the CDR3 is TGTGCCAGCAGCCCCCTCCACAATGAGCAGTTCTTC.

The chain has TRBV19 and TRBJ1-1, with 7 nucleotides matching TRBD1. V shed 2 bases, J shed 4 bases, and the junction held 10 bases outside the gene matches. Germline V gene lookup returns CDR1 LNHDA and CDR2 SQIVND (reference sequence). CDR3 length equals 16 residues. In nucleotides, the CDR3 is TGTGCCAGTAGTATATCGGGAGGGGGCTTGGGCACTGAAGCTTTCTTT. This gives the protein CASSISGGGLGTEAFF.

V gene TRBV6-4 combines with J gene TRBJ2-7, with D possibly matching TRBD1 (5 bases). From germline, CDR1 is MRHNA and CDR2 SNTAGT. Trimming removed 0 bases at V and 4 bases at J, with 13 bases between. The CDR3 has 15 amino acids. The CDR3 here is CASSDSGQGSYEQYF. In DNA form, the CDR3 reads TGTGCCAGCAGTGACTCGGGCCAGGGTTCTTACGAGCAGTACTTC.

The CDR3 sequence: CASSMTGITYNSPLHF. The CDR3 DNA sequence: TGTGCCAGTAGTATGACAGGGATAACCTATAATTCACCCCTCCACTTT. This chain uses TRBV19 with TRBJ1-6; 7 bases fit TRBD1. The length of the CDR3 is 16 residues. CDR1 is LNHDA, CDR2 SQIVND, per germline (reference sequence). V trimming: 3 bases; J trimming: 2 bases; junction bases outside the gene matches: 4. The entire variable domain, with the rest obtained from reference TRBV19 and TRBJ1-6, is as follows: DGGITQSPKYLFRKEGQNVTLSCEQNLNHDAMYWYRQDPGQGLRLIYYSQIVNDFQKGDIAEGYSVSREKKESFPLTVTSAQKNPTAFYLCASSMTGITYNSPLHFGNGTRLTVT.

The gene calls are TRBV4-2 and TRBJ1-2, with D possibly being TRBD1 (5 bases). Germline V gene data show CDR1 as LGHNA and CDR2 as YNFKEQ. This CDR3 spans 14 amino acids. The V end lost 4 bases, the J end lost 5 bases, and 14 bases lay between the germline ends. The CDR3 reads CASSPTDSTYGYTF. The CDR3, as DNA: TGTGCCAGCAGCCCAACCGACAGCACGTATGGCTACACCTTC.

This clone was observed a handful of times. This chain uses TRBV7-2 with TRBJ2-7, with D possibly being TRBD2 (7 bases). The CDR3 sequence is 17 residues long. The V end was cut by 0 bases, the J end by 0 bases, with 15 bases between. Germline CDR1 is SGHTA and CDR2 is FQGNSA. The DNA for the CDR3 is TGTGCCAGCAGCTTAGCTACGGGGGGCCTTACCTCCTACGAGCAGTACTTC. This codes for CASSLATGGLTSYEQYF.

The rearrangement uses TRBV6-5 and TRBJ2-7; 7 bases are shared with TRBD2. V lost 0 bases and J lost 4; bases outside the gene matches: 9. CDR1 is MNHEY and CDR2 is SVGAGI in the germline V gene. This CDR3 region has 16 residues. In nucleotides, the CDR3 is TGTGCCAGCAGTTACTCTTCGGCTAGCGGAGTGTACGAGCAGTACTTC. Residues: CASSYSSASGVYEQYF.

V and J are TRBV28 and TRBJ2-7, with 10 positions matching TRBD1. This CDR3 is built from 14 residues. The ends lost 4 bases at V and 12 bases at J; junction bases unmatched: 12. From germline, CDR1 is MDHEN and CDR2 SYDVKM. In DNA, the CDR3 is TGTGCCAGCAGTTCGGGACAGGGGCTCCTGGGTTCGTACTTC. Encoded protein: CASSSGQGLLGSYF.

The rearrangement joins TRBV19 to TRBJ2-7; 9 bases map to TRBD2. V gave up 4 bases and J gave up 3 bases; unmatched junction bases: 10. CDR3 size: 16 residues. The V gene's germline CDR1 is LNHDA and CDR2 SQIVND (reference sequence). The CDR3 sequence: CASSNRLGLAFYEQYF. CDR3 nucleotides: TGTGCCAGTAGTAACCGGTTGGGACTAGCCTTCTACGAGCAGTACTTC.

The rearrangement links TRBV7-9 to TRBJ2-5, with D unclear. V lost 2 bases and J 0 bases, leaving 4 bases between the germline ends. The CDR3 sequence is 13 residues long. CDR1 is SEHNR and CDR2 is FQNEAQ in the germline V gene (reference sequence). The CDR3 region is CASSLTYQETQYF. The CDR3 DNA sequence: TGTGCCAGCAGCTTAACGTACCAAGAGACCCAGTACTTC.

V gene TRBV6-5 combines with J gene TRBJ2-5; D unclear. There are 13 residues in the CDR3. Per the germline V gene, CDR1 is MNHEY and CDR2 is SVGAGI. Trimming shortened V by 2 bases and J by 3 bases, and 7 bases separated the two germline ends. CDR3 coding DNA: TGTGCCAGCAGTTACCTGGCAGAAGAGACCCAGTACTTC. It specifies CASSYLAEETQYF.

In its sample, this clone was seen a few times. V gene TRBV19 combines with J gene TRBJ1-6; 7 nucleotides match TRBD1. CDR3 length: 18 residues. From germline, CDR1 is LNHDA and CDR2 SQIVND (reference sequence). The ends lost 5 bases at V and 0 bases at J; junction bases unmatched: 10. The CDR3 sequence is CASSSPGQSDSYNSPLHF. In nucleotides, the CDR3 is TGTGCCAGTAGTTCGCCGGGACAGTCAGACTCCTATAATTCACCCCTCCACTTT.

The CDR3 nucleotides read TGTGCCAGTAGTAGGACAGGGTACTATGGCTACACCTTC. It translates to CASSRTGYYGYTF. The gene calls are TRBV27 and TRBJ1-2; 8 nucleotides match TRBD1. The ends lost 9 bases at V and 3 bases at J; junction bases unmatched: 6. Germline CDR1 MNHEY, CDR2 SMNVEV (reference sequence). The CDR3 is 13 amino acids.

The gene calls are TRBV4-2 and TRBJ1-2, with a weak D call TRBD1 (6 bases). The V and J ends lost 4 bases and 5 bases respectively, with 11 bases between them. The CDR3 length is 13 residues. Germline V CDR1 and CDR2: LGHNA, YNFKEQ. The CDR3 coding sequence is TGTGCCAGCAGCCCACAGGGAGATTATGGCTACACCTTC. The encoded protein is CASSPQGDYGYTF.

The chain uses TRBV4-1 and TRBJ2-7; 11 nucleotides match TRBD2. Per germline, CDR1 MGHRA and CDR2 YSYEKL. The CDR3 contains 18 residues. V lost 5 bases to trimming and J lost 0 bases; unmatched junction nucleotides: 12. The CDR3 DNA is TGCGCCAGCAGCTTACTCCGGACTAGCGGGCACCTCTCCTACGAGCAGTACTTC. This gives the protein CASSLLRTSGHLSYEQYF.